Presented here are 2 T cell receptor beta chains from one specimen sequenced in a study of post-analysis software for immune sequencing data. The study's findings and limits: Four or five TRBV segments were significantly more frequent in patients than in controls. TRBV5-6, TRBV5-1 and TRBV20-1 were among these segments.

Their target antigens are unknown. cDNA libraries for TCR beta contained unique molecular identifiers. MiXCR, run by TCRdb on the PCR reads, gives a single entry per CDR3 protein. The data show some 690,000 distinct CDR3 sequences, roughly 27% seen once. Specimen: blood. Receptors originate from a girl under 18 with multiple sclerosis.

This clonotype came up a few times. The V call is TRBV28, the J call TRBJ2-5; TRBD1 might be the D (6 bases). The closer fit of TRBJ2-7 to the DNA end suggests the J call may be wrong. CDR1 and CDR2 (germline): MDHEN, SYDVKM. CDR3 length equals 15 residues. As DNA, the CDR3 is TGTGCCAGCAGTTCCGACGGACAGAACCTCTACGAGCAGTACTTC. Amino acids: CASSSDGQNLYEQYF.

This clonotype was counted between two and nine times. The rearrangement links TRBV27 to TRBJ2-3; a weak D match, TRBD2 (6 bases). The V gene lost 5 bases and the J gene lost 0 bases, with 18 bases spanning the gap. Germline V gene lookup returns CDR1 MNHEY and CDR2 SMNVEV (reference sequence). The length of the CDR3 is 17 residues. CDR3 in DNA: TGTGCCAGCAGTCCCCCGGGACTTGCCTCTAGCACAGATACGCAGTATTTT. It translates to CASSPPGLASSTDTQYF.